This entry concerns a single T cell receptor (beta chain). What it binds is not known. This specimen belongs to a study of T-cell reconstitution after alpha-beta-depleted transplantation in children. Notes on the study in general: Alpha-beta T cells present about two months after transplant were reported to originate from several hundred expanded graft clones. At day 60, the high TCRbeta diversity found in some patients originated from recipient T cells and thymic progenitors that had survived. Most T-cell counts and diversity one year after the transplant came from T cells that were newly produced.

Unique molecular identifiers tagged the TCRbeta library. A single record per CDR3 protein comes from TCRdb applying MiXCR to the PCR reads. The sample yields fewer than 1 million distinct CDR3 sequences, about 15% seen once. The CDR3 consists of 15 residues. Germline CDR1 SEHNR, CDR2 FQNEAQ (reference sequence). Trimming at V came to 5 bases and at J to 7 bases, leaving 9 bases not matched to a gene. Sequenced material: PBMCs, mostly from graft donor cells, taken 360 days after TCRalphabeta/CD19-depleted stem cell transplant. This TCR came from a male patient between 5 and 17 years old who had a stem cell transplant for acute lymphoblastic leukemia, so the T cells may come from the graft donor. The V call is TRBV7-9, the J call TRBJ2-3, with 10 bases that match TRBD2. The CDR3: CASSPGASGSYTQYF. Written as DNA, the CDR3 is TGTGCCAGCAGCCCCGGAGCTAGCGGGAGTTATACGCAGTATTTT.